Listed here are 24 T cell receptor beta chains from one sample, sequenced in a study of blood T cell repertoires in COVID-19. Some clones are missing from TCRdb's copy, which holds only in-frame ones; the method was immunoSEQ multiplex PCR. The sample consists of about 200,000 clones, 70% to 90% of them appearing once. The sequencing input was peripheral blood. The receptors shown here come from a man in his fifties or sixties with acute or convalescent COVID-19.

The chain couples TRBV5-4 to TRBJ2-7; TRBD1 matches 7 bases. J gave up 5 bases and V 4 bases, and 3 bases lay outside the gene matches. This CDR3 is built from 12 residues. Germline V gives CDR1 SGHNT, CDR2 YYREEE (reference sequence). The CDR3 here is CASSRGTDEQYF. The CDR3 nucleotides read TGTGCCAGCAGCAGAGGGACAGACGAGCAGTACTTC.

The chain couples TRBV27 to TRBJ1-2; 8 bases are shared with TRBD1. The germline gives CDR1 MNHEY, CDR2 SMNVEV (reference sequence). The V gene end was trimmed by 0 bases and the J gene end by 4 bases; junction bases not matched to a gene: 4. The CDR3 consists of 15 residues. For the CDR3, the DNA is TGTGCCAGCAGTTTATCTACAGGGGGTATCTATGGCTACACCTTC. Translating it yields CASSLSTGGIYGYTF.

The V and J genes are TRBV19 and TRBJ2-3, with 7 bases lining up with TRBD2. The V segment lost 2 bases and the J segment 2 bases; nucleotides outside the gene matches: 13. Looked up from germline, CDR1 is LNHDA and CDR2 is SQIVND (reference sequence). This CDR3 region has 18 residues. The CDR3 spells CASSILKRLAANTDTQYF. Here the CDR3 DNA reads TGTGCCAGTAGTATACTGAAGCGACTAGCTGCGAACACAGATACGCAGTATTTT.

This clone was counted once. This CDR3 reads CASSEGLGFSTGGQEGYTF. The CDR3 DNA reads TGTGCCAGTAGTGAAGGCTTGGGGTTCTCTACAGGGGGCCAGGAGGGCTACACCTTC. V usage is TRBV19 and J usage is TRBJ1-2; 9 nucleotides match TRBD1. The CDR3 runs 19 residues. Trimming cost V 5 bases and J 8 bases; bases outside gene matches: 24. In germline, CDR1 is LNHDA, CDR2 SQIVND (reference sequence).

The chain joins TRBV5-1 to TRBJ1-1; D may be TRBD1 (6 bases). Per germline, CDR1 SGHRS and CDR2 YFSETQ. Trimming pared 2 bases from V and 3 bases from J, leaving 11 bases between. The CDR3 is made up of 14 amino acids. The CDR3 sequence is CASSLTGTHTEAFF. The CDR3 bases are TGCGCCAGCAGCTTAACCGGGACACACACTGAAGCTTTCTTT.

This chain uses TRBV6-2 or TRBV6-3 with TRBJ1-4; 9 bases fit TRBD1. Germline lookup yields CDR1 MNHEY and CDR2 SVGEGT. Trimming took 6 bases from V and 7 from J; bases not matched to a gene: 15. CDR3 length: 17 amino acids. As DNA, the CDR3 is TGTGCCAGCAGCCCTGGACAGGGGCAATTTGGGTTTGAAAAACTGTTTTTT. As protein: CASSPGQGQFGFEKLFF.

This chain uses TRBV5-1 with TRBJ1-5, with D tentatively TRBD1 (6 bases). This CDR3 contains 14 residues. V lost 4 bases and J lost 5, with 13 bases in between. Per germline, CDR1 SGHRS and CDR2 YFSETQ. This chain's CDR3 is CASSPSGDHQPQHF. DNA of the CDR3: TGCGCCAGCAGCCCCTCAGGGGACCATCAGCCCCAGCATTTT.

CDR3 DNA sequence: TGTGCCAGCAGCTTTAAGTGGACGGGACAGGGCTTCTCCTACGAGCAGTACTTC. It codes for CASSFKWTGQGFSYEQYF. The genes are TRBV5-4 and TRBJ2-7, with 9 nucleotides matching TRBD1. Trimming took 2 bases from V and 0 from J; bases not matched to a gene: 12. The CDR3 runs 18 residues. Germline CDR1 SGHNT, CDR2 YYREEE (reference sequence).

The V and J genes are TRBV9 and TRBJ1-2, with TRBD1 matching over 8 bases. With 0 bases clipped from V and 0 bases from J, the junction kept 7 bases outside the gene matches. Germline-derived CDR1 and CDR2 are SGDLS and YYNGEE. CDR3 size: 17 residues. CDR3 region: CASSVALDRASNYGYTF. CDR3 DNA sequence: TGTGCCAGCAGCGTAGCTTTGGACAGGGCTTCTAACTATGGCTACACCTTC.

The CDR3 loop is CASSIQGKYTGELFF. In nucleotides, the CDR3 is TGTGCCAGTAGTATTCAGGGGAAGTACACCGGGGAGCTGTTTTTT. The rearrangement links TRBV19 to TRBJ2-2, with a tentative D call TRBD1 (6 bases). Trimming shortened V by 3 bases and J by 3 bases, and 11 bases separated the two germline ends. The length of the CDR3 is 15 residues. Germline CDR1 is LNHDA and CDR2 is SQIVND (reference sequence).

The CDR3 here is CASSLSPLQPQHF. CDR3 bases: TGTGCCAGCAGTTTATCCCCCCTCCAGCCCCAGCATTTT. The V gene is TRBV12-3 or TRBV12-4, the J gene TRBJ1-5, with D uncertain. The CDR3 runs 13 residues. The ends were cut back, 2 bases at V and 7 bases at J, with 9 bases in the middle.

V is TRBV5-1 and J is TRBJ1-2; 10 bases line up with TRBD1. Germline V gives CDR1 SGHRS, CDR2 YFSETQ. This CDR3 comprises 14 residues. V gave up 0 bases and J gave up 4 bases; unmatched junction bases: 0. The CDR3 protein is CASSLGDRGYGYTF. The CDR3 bases are TGCGCCAGCAGCTTGGGGGACAGGGGCTATGGCTACACCTTC.

Only a few counts were recorded for this clone. The chain is built from TRBV18 and TRBJ1-6, with 7 bases fitting TRBD1. The CDR3 contains 16 residues. Germline V gene sequence: CDR1 KGHSH, CDR2 LQKENI. V gave up 3 bases and J gave up 7 bases; unmatched junction bases: 9. The DNA for the CDR3 is TGTGCCAGCTCACCCGGAACAGGGGTGGGGAATTCACCCCTCCACTTT. It translates to CASSPGTGVGNSPLHF.

This chain connects TRBV27 to TRBJ1-1; TRBD1 matches at 7 bases. From germline, CDR1 is MNHEY and CDR2 SMNVEV (reference sequence). Germline trimming cut 2 bases from V and 0 bases from J; bases unmatched to any gene: 6. The CDR3 is 16 residues long. The DNA for the CDR3 is TGTGCCAGCAGTTTACAGGGGGGACGGATGAACACTGAAGCTTTCTTT. It yields the protein CASSLQGGRMNTEAFF.

CDR3 region: CASGGDIGEKLFF. CDR3 sequence (DNA): TGTGCCAGCGGTGGGGACATAGGTGAAAAACTGTTTTTT. V gene TRBV2 combines with J gene TRBJ1-4, with D tentatively TRBD1 (6 bases). The V end was cut by 8 bases, the J end by 7 bases, with 14 bases between. This CDR3 region has 13 residues. Looked up from germline, CDR1 is SNHLY and CDR2 is FYNNEI.

This clone showed up just a few times. The chain recombines TRBV5-1 with TRBJ1-2; 7 positions agree with TRBD1. J was trimmed by 3 bases and V by 4 bases; bases with no gene match: 9. CDR1 is SGHRS and CDR2 is YFSETQ in the germline V gene. The CDR3 has 15 amino acids. CDR3 sequence reads: CASSIDRVGDYGYTF. CDR3 DNA sequence: TGCGCCAGCAGCATAGACAGGGTTGGGGACTATGGCTACACCTTC.

V is TRBV5-6 and J is TRBJ2-3, with 8 positions matching TRBD2. This CDR3 region has 16 residues. J gave up 5 bases and V 4 bases, and 12 bases lay outside the gene matches. Looked up from germline, CDR1 is SGHDT and CDR2 is YYEEEE. CDR3 nucleotide sequence: TGTGCCAGCAGCCGGCGGACGGGGGGGCGTCAAGATACGCAGTATTTT. This codes for CASSRRTGGRQDTQYF. Based on the CDR3 plus reference TRBV5-6 and TRBJ2-3, the full variable domain is DAGVTQSPTHLIKTRGQQVTLRCSPKSGHDTVSWYQQALGQGPQFIFQYYEEEERQRGNFPDRFSGHQFPNYSSELNVNALLLGDSALYLCASSRRTGGRQDTQYFGPGTRLTVL.

This rearrangement joins TRBV5-1 to TRBJ2-1; 9 nucleotides match TRBD2. Germline lookup yields CDR1 SGHRS and CDR2 YFSETQ. The CDR3 is 16 residues long. After removal of 3 bases from V and 3 bases from J, the junction contained 7 bases not matched to a gene. The CDR3, as DNA: TGCGCCAGCAGCTGGGGCTTGACTAGCGGCTACAATGAGCAGTTCTTC. Its protein product is CASSWGLTSGYNEQFF.

J is TRBJ2-7 and V is TRBV2, with D perhaps TRBD1 (6 bases). The CDR3 contains 15 residues. Trimming took 4 bases from V and 5 from J, leaving 18 bases between them. Germline CDR1 is SNHLY and CDR2 is FYNNEI. The DNA of the CDR3 is TGTGCCAGCAGTGGATCTGGACAGAGGGTAGACGAGCAGTACTTC. It is translated as CASSGSGQRVDEQYF.

V usage is TRBV3-1 (or the pseudogene TRBV3-2) and J usage is TRBJ2-7; 12 bases fit TRBD2. The CDR3 sequence is 17 residues long. The germline V gene encodes CDR1 LGHDT and CDR2 YNNKEL (reference sequence). With 4 bases clipped from V and 2 bases from J, the junction kept 9 bases outside the gene matches. The CDR3 nucleotides read TGTGCCAGCAGCCGAGACCTCCGACTAGCGGGGGCCTACGAGCAGTACTTC. This codes for CASSRDLRLAGAYEQYF.

The V gene is TRBV2, the J gene TRBJ2-5; 12 bases match TRBD2. Germline loops: CDR1 SNHLY, CDR2 FYNNEI. This CDR3 comprises 14 residues. The ends lost 7 bases at V and 5 bases at J; junction bases unmatched: 5. CDR3 sequence (DNA): TGTGCCAGCACCCTTGGACTAGCGGGGGAGACCCAGTACTTC. It is translated as CASTLGLAGETQYF.

A note on this clone: Other DNA sequences in the same sample also yield this CDR3. The CDR3 DNA reads TGTGCCAGCAGTTACTCGCAGGGGAACTATGGCTACACCTTC. It encodes CASSYSQGNYGYTF. V is TRBV6-5 and J is TRBJ1-2; D is perhaps TRBD1 (6 bases). The CDR3 has 14 amino acids. The V gene lost 0 bases and the J gene lost 2 bases, with 7 bases spanning the gap. Germline CDR1 reads MNHEY; CDR2 reads SVGAGI.

The chain employs TRBV6-2 or TRBV6-3 and TRBJ2-5, with 10 positions matching TRBD1. Germline CDR1 is MNHEY and CDR2 is SVGEGT. V lost 5 bases, J lost 2 bases, and 2 bases stayed unmatched. This CDR3 has 14 amino acids. The CDR3 bases are TGTGCCAGCAGTCGACAGGGGGCTCAAGAGACCCAGTACTTC. Residues: CASSRQGAQETQYF.

This clone showed up just once. This chain connects TRBV5-1 to TRBJ2-2; a weak D match, TRBD2 (6 bases). This CDR3 region has 16 residues. The germline V gene encodes CDR1 SGHRS and CDR2 YFSETQ. V was shortened by 3 bases and J by 4 bases, with 16 bases between the two germline ends. CDR3 sequence (DNA): TGCGCCAGCAGCTCCCCCTTTCGGGGACTCACCGGGGAGCTGTTTTTT. It encodes CASSSPFRGLTGELFF. The full variable domain, completed using reference TRBV5-1 and TRBJ2-2, is KAGVTQTPRYLIKTRGQQVTLSCSPISGHRSVSWYQQTPGQGLQFLFEYFSETQRNKGNFPGRFSGRQFSNSRSEMNVSTLELGDSALYLCASSSPFRGLTGELFFGEGSRLTVL.